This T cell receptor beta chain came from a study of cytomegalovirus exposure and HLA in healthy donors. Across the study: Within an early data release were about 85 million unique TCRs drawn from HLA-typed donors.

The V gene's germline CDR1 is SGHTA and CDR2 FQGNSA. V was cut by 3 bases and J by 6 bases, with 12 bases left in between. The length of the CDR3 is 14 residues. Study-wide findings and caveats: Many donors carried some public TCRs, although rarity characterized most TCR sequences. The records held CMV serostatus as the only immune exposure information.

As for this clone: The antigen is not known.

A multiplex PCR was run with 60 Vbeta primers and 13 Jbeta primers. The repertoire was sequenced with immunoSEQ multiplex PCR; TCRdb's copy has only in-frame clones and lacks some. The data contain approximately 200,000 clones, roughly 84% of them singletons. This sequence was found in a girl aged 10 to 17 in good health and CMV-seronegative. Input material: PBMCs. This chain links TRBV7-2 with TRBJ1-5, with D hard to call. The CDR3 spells CASSFSGSGQPQHF. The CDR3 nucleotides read TGTGCCAGCAGCTTCAGTGGGAGCGGTCAGCCCCAGCATTTT.